This T cell receptor (beta chain) is drawn from a study of glioma-infiltrating T cells after dendritic cell vaccination. TCRdb keeps only in-frame clones here, not all; method: immunoSEQ multiplex PCR. The sample lists about 64,000 clones; roughly 80% were seen once. Trimming took 5 bases from V and 8 from J, leaving 15 bases between them. Germline V lookup: CDR1 LNHDA, CDR2 SQIVND (reference sequence). This CDR3 contains 14 residues. No glioblastoma patient carried an isocitrate dehydrogenase mutation. The chain has TRBV19 and TRBJ2-2, with D possibly being TRBD1 (5 bases). The source is a human donor with glioblastoma. Here the sequenced sample was blood, taken before dendritic cell vaccination. The CDR3 bases are TGTGCCAGTAGTCCAGGGCCCGTTGCGGGGGAGCTGTTTTTT. It encodes CASSPGPVAGELFF.